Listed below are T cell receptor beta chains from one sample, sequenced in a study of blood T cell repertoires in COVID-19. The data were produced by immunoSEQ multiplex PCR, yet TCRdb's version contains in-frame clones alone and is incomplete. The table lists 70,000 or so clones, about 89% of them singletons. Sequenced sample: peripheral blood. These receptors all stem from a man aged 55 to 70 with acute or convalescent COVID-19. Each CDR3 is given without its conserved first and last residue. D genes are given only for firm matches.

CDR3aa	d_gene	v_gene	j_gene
ASSLVDRGAYEQY	TRBD1	TRBV5-1	TRBJ2-7
ASSTPWAHANIQY	NA	TRBV19	TRBJ2-4
ASSPRSPRSGNTIY	NA	TRBV5-5	TRBJ1-3
ASSVATYNEQF	NA	TRBV10-1	TRBJ2-1
ASSQEDRGSPLH	TRBD1	TRBV3-1/TRBV3-2	TRBJ1-6
ASSYGRGGPKTQY	TRBD2	TRBV6-5	TRBJ2-5
ASRLDSNYGYT	NA	TRBV6-5	TRBJ1-2
ASSLSTGNQPQH	NA	TRBV28	TRBJ1-5
ATSLSPSTDTQY	NA	TRBV24-1	TRBJ2-3
ASSLGLAAYYNEQF	TRBD2	TRBV7-2	TRBJ2-1
ASREQGSTDTQY	NA	TRBV28	TRBJ2-3
ASSQAAGSSYNEQF	NA	TRBV3-1/TRBV3-2	TRBJ2-1
ASSLRGGYTGELF	TRBD1	TRBV5-8	TRBJ2-2
ASAFEQGVVTEAF	TRBD1	TRBV5-1	TRBJ1-1
ASSEALGLAPLKGPYEQY	TRBD2	TRBV6-1	TRBJ2-7
ASSGSGTATY	TRBD1	TRBV10-1	TRBJ1-3
ASSFDRGYGYT	TRBD1	TRBV27	TRBJ1-2
ASSRQGRETQY	NA	TRBV18	TRBJ2-5
ASSTGLAGITDTQY	TRBD2	TRBV9	TRBJ2-3
SVSGLNTEAF	NA	TRBV29-1	TRBJ1-1
ASSIRRDEQY	NA	TRBV19	TRBJ2-7
ASRHDRMGNYGYT	NA	TRBV3-1/TRBV3-2	TRBJ1-2
ASSGTSGSTDTQY	TRBD2	TRBV19	TRBJ2-3
SASRPGLAGNEQF	TRBD2	TRBV20-1	TRBJ2-1
ASSLGQSYEQY	NA	TRBV5-1	TRBJ2-7
ASSYFRQGSNEKLF	TRBD1	TRBV6-5	TRBJ1-4
ASSKGGGLASYEQY	NA	TRBV19	TRBJ2-7
ASTPGYEQY	NA	TRBV6-5	TRBJ2-7
ASSRTGLAGDPTDTQY	TRBD2	TRBV5-1	TRBJ2-3
ASSEEKAGGTGELF	TRBD2	TRBV10-1	TRBJ2-2
ASSLAAGTEAF	NA	TRBV5-6	TRBJ1-1
ASSFFLGGYKNIQY	TRBD1	TRBV6-6	TRBJ2-4
SGLYSGGTEAF	NA	TRBV29-1	TRBJ1-1
ASSLQAGGLYEQY	TRBD2	TRBV27	TRBJ2-7
ASSLYLGGGMDTQY	TRBD2	TRBV5-6	TRBJ2-3
ASSPETGTYNSPLH	TRBD1	TRBV5-4	TRBJ1-6
ASSIGLAGNTGELF	TRBD2	TRBV19	TRBJ2-2
ASRDRGRFYEQY	TRBD1	TRBV2	TRBJ2-7
AWSDPDRGDTEAF	TRBD1	TRBV30	TRBJ1-1
ASSRSGFYNEQF	NA	TRBV27	TRBJ2-1
ATEREGSYEQY	TRBD2	TRBV3-1/TRBV3-2	TRBJ2-7
ASSKGTSGSYEQY	TRBD2	TRBV10-1	TRBJ2-7
ASSLTLAKLETQY	NA	TRBV11-2	TRBJ2-5
ASSPSVSSYEQY	NA	TRBV18	TRBJ2-7
ASSLRSGGPVAGELF	TRBD2	TRBV7-8	TRBJ2-2
ASSVGGVYGYT	NA	TRBV9	TRBJ1-2
ASSLGGSRPTGELF	TRBD2	TRBV7-6	TRBJ2-2
ATDRANSGNTIY	TRBD1	TRBV6-5	TRBJ1-3
ASGLRSDTQY	NA	TRBV12-5	TRBJ2-3
ATSTGLDTQY	NA	TRBV24-1	TRBJ2-3
ASREGTGAEAF	TRBD1	TRBV5-1	TRBJ1-1
ASTAQGFSQAF	NA	TRBV19	TRBJ1-1
ASSLRGSGANVLT	NA	TRBV11-2	TRBJ2-6
ASSWAGKETQY	NA	TRBV5-4	TRBJ2-5
ASSLSRLAGVEQF	TRBD2	TRBV5-6	TRBJ2-1
ASSEVGGEAF	NA	TRBV6-1	TRBJ1-1